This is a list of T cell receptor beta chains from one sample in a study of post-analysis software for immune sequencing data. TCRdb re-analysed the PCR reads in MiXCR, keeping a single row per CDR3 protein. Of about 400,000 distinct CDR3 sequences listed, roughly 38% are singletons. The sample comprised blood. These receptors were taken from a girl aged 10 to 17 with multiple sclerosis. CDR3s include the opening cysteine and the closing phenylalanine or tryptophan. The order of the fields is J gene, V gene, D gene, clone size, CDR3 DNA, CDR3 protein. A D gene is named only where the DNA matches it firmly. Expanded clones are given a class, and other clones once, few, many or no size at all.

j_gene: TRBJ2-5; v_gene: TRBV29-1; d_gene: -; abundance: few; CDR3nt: TGCAGCAACGACCGGTTGTCAGGGGAGCAAGAGACCCAGTACTTC; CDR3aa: CSNDRLSGEQETQYF
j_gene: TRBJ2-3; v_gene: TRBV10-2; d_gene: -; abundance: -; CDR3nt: TGCGCCAGCAGTGAAAACGTCGAGGGGGGAAACACAGATACGCAGTATTTT; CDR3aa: CASSENVEGGNTDTQYF
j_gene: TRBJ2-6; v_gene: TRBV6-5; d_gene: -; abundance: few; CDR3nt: TGTGCCAGCAGTTACCCCCCCCGAGGGGACGGGGCCAACGTCCTGACTTTC; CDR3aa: CASSYPPRGDGANVLTF
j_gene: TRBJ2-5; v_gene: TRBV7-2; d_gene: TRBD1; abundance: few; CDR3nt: TGTGCCAGCAGCACCTGGGACAGGGTTAGGGGAGAGACCCAGTACTTC; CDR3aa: CASSTWDRVRGETQYF
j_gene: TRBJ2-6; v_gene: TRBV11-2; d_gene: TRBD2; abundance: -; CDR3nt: TGTGCCAGCAGCTTCTTTTTGCGGGGGGGTTACTCTGGGGCCAACGTCCTGACTTTC; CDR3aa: CASSFFLRGGYSGANVLTF
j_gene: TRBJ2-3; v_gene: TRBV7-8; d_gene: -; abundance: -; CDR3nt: TGTGCCAGCAGCTTAGGGCGATTGGGGCTGAGGGATGCGCAGTATTTT; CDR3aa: CASSLGRLGLRDAQYF
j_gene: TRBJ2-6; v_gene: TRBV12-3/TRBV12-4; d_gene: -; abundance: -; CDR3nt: TGTGCCAGCAGTTCCTATCGTGGGGCCAACGTCCTGACTTTC; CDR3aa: CASSSYRGANVLTF
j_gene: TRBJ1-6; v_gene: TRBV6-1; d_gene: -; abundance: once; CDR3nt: TGTGCCAGCAGTGAATATCCCCGGGCGGGGAATTCACCCCTCCACTTT; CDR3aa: CASSEYPRAGNSPLHF
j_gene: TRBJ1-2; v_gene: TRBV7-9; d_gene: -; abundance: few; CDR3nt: TGTGCCAGCAGCCCCCAAGGGGGGGGCAACTATGGCTACACCTTC; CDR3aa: CASSPQGGGNYGYTF
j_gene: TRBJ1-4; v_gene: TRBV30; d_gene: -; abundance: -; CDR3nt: TGTGCCTGGAGTTTGGGCGGGTACAATGAAAAACTGTTTTTT; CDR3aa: CAWSLGGYNEKLFF
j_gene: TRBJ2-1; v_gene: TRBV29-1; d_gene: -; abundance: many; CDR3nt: TGCAGCGTTGCCCCTACTTTCAGCTCCTACAATGAGCAGTTCTTC; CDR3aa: CSVAPTFSSYNEQFF
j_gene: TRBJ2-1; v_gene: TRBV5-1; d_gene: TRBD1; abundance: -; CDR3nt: TGCGCCAGCAGCTTGGCCTCTGGGACAGGGCCGTTGTATGAGCAGTTCTTC; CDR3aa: CASSLASGTGPLYEQFF
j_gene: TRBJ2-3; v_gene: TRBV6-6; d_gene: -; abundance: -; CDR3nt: TGTGCCAGCAGTTACGTCGAGGGGGCGGGGGATACGCAGTATTTT; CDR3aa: CASSYVEGAGDTQYF
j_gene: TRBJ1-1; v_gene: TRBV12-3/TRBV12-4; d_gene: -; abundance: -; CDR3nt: TGTGCCAGCAGGGTAAGGGGTGAAACTGAAGCTTTCTTT; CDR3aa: CASRVRGETEAFF
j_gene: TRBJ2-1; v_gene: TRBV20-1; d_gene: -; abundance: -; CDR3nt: TGCAGTGCTAGCGGCGCGGGCTCCTACAATGAGCAGTTCTTC; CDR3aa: CSASGAGSYNEQFF
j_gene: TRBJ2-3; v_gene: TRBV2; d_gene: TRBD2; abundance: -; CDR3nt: TGTGCCAGCAGTGAGGGACTAGCTCACGTCCGAAACACAGATACGCAGTATTTT; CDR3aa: CASSEGLAHVRNTDTQYF
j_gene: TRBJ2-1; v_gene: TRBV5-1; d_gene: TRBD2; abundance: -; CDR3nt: TGCGCCAGCAGCTTGGCCGGGACTAGCCCAAATGAGCAGTTCTTC; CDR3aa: CASSLAGTSPNEQFF
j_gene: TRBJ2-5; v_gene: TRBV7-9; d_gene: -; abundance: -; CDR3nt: TGTGCCAGCAGCTTACAGATCCAAGAGACCCAGTACTTC; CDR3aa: CASSLQIQETQYF
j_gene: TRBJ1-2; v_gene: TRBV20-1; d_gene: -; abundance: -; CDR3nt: TGCAGTGCTAGTAGGGACACTAACTATGGCTACACCTTC; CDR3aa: CSASRDTNYGYTF
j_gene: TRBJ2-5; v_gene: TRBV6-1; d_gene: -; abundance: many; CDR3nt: TGTGCCAGCAACGGCAGGCGCCAAGAGACCCAGTACTTC; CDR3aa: CASNGRRQETQYF
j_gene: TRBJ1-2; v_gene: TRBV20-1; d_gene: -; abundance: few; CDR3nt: TGCAGTGCTAGAGACTATCGGACAGTCTATGGCTACACCTTC; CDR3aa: CSARDYRTVYGYTF
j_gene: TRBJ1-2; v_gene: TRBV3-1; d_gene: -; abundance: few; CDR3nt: TGTGCCAGCAGCTCCCAGGGTGACGGGTATAGCTACACCTTC; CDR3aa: CASSSQGDGYSYTF
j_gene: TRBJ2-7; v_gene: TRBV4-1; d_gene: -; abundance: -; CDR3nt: TGCGCCAGCAGCCCCCAGTGGCTCGAGTACGAGCAGTACTTC; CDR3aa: CASSPQWLEYEQYF